This T cell receptor (beta chain) was captured by sequencing in a study of blood T cell repertoires in COVID-19. Study context: Acute and convalescent COVID-19 specimens originated in the United States, Italy and Spain. The analysed material was cDNA or gDNA that came from T cells, B-cell-depleted T cells, or PBMCs.

In the original processing: Reference gene primer amplification gave estimated nucleated cell counts. TCRdb keeps only in-frame clones here, not all; method: immunoSEQ multiplex PCR. The DNA gave D and trimming, while V, J and clone size come from that table. The sample shows roughly 130,000 clones, less than 90% of them seen only once. Germline V gives CDR1 SEHNR, CDR2 FQNEAQ (reference sequence). This CDR3 spans 12 amino acids. This chain uses TRBV7-9 with TRBJ1-2; D remains ambiguous. The sample was peripheral blood. The sequence came from an older man with acute or convalescent COVID-19. The CDR3 DNA is TGTGCAACGGGGTCCTCCTACGCTGGCTACACCTTC. Protein product: CATGSSYAGYTF.